The T cell receptor beta chain under discussion was sequenced for a study of T cell repertoires in cytomegalovirus infection. Study background: HLA-B-restricted CMV epitopes that are well studied were used alongside recently identified HLA-C-restricted ones. CMV infection together with matching HLA type was indicated by public TCR beta signatures. Whole-study results and caveats: There were carriers of CMV plus the relevant HLA, and cumulative public TCR beta family frequency identified them. It was HLA-C-restricted CMV-specific TCR beta clonotypes that dominated the response ex vivo.

As to this clonotype: Its antigen remains unknown.

The CDR3 consists of 11 residues. The V end lost 4 bases, the J end lost 6 bases, and 4 bases lay between the germline ends. The germline V gene encodes CDR1 MNHNS and CDR2 SASEGT. Each CDR3 protein is one row after TCRdb ran MiXCR on the reads. The sample lists over 100,000 distinct CDR3 sequences, about 30% occurring once. The rearrangement links TRBV6-1 to TRBJ2-1, with unresolved D. The source is a human donor in good health (CMV status not recorded). Some clones in this sample may be carry-over from other donors' samples. The starting material was CD8+ T cells from cultured PBMCs, obtained from culture after CMV antigen stimulation. The CDR3 spells CASSGPNEQFF. CDR3 sequence (DNA): TGTGCCAGCAGTGGGCCCAATGAGCAGTTCTTC.